The 29 T cell receptor beta chains presented below share a single source sample, sequenced in a study of T cells in Graves' hyperthyroidism and ophthalmopathy. The TCR beta CDR3 regions underwent amplification using RNA transcripts as the source. The HTBI set primed first-round TCR CDR3 RT-PCR. Each CDR3 protein gets one entry after TCRdb re-called the multiplex PCR reads with MiXCR. Among about 290,000 distinct CDR3 sequences listed, approximately 12% were seen once. Sequencing input: blood. These receptors all stem from a woman in her twenties or thirties with Graves' hyperthyroidism that later progressed to Graves' ophthalmopathy.

This chain connects TRBV10-3 to TRBJ2-2; no clear D. V dropped 3 bases and J dropped 0 bases, with 17 bases sitting between them. This CDR3 spans 18 amino acids. Germline V CDR1 and CDR2: ENHRY, SYGVKD. CDR3 in DNA: TGTGCCATCAGTGACGTTCTTGGGATTCCCGCGAACACCGGGGAGCTGTTTTTT. Translated: CAISDVLGIPANTGELFF.

This clonotype was observed at least ten times. Here the CDR3 DNA reads TGCAGTGCTTCTGTGAGGACTGAAGCTTTCTTT. Amino acid sequence: CSASVRTEAFF. This chain uses TRBV20-1 with TRBJ1-1; D gene unclear. The germline CDR1 and CDR2 sequences are DFQATT and SNEGSKA (reference sequence). The germline V and J ends were trimmed by 5 bases and 5 bases, with 9 bases remaining between them. This CDR3 has 11 amino acids.

The table lists this clonotype with many counts. This sequence joins TRBV3-1 and TRBJ2-5, with D possibly being TRBD1 (5 bases). V was clipped by 0 bases and J by 5 bases, with 16 bases between them. CDR3 length: 16 residues. Germline V CDR1 and CDR2: LGHDT, YNNKEL (reference sequence). CDR3 sequence (DNA): TGTGCCAGCAGCCAAGAGGGGCGGACCCTCAGGGAGACCCAGTACTTC. Translated, it gives CASSQEGRTLRETQYF.

This clonotype occurred once. The chain has TRBV19 and TRBJ2-1, with TRBD2 matching 7 bases. Trimming cost V 3 bases and J 8 bases; bases outside gene matches: 10. Germline V lookup: CDR1 LNHDA, CDR2 SQIVND (reference sequence). CDR3 size: 15 residues. CDR3 nucleotide sequence: TGTGCCAGTAGTATCACCAGCGGGACGGTGGATGAGCAGTTCTTC. Residues: CASSITSGTVDEQFF. The whole variable domain, filled in from reference TRBV19 and TRBJ2-1, reads DGGITQSPKYLFRKEGQNVTLSCEQNLNHDAMYWYRQDPGQGLRLIYYSQIVNDFQKGDIAEGYSVSREKKESFPLTVTSAQKNPTAFYLCASSITSGTVDEQFFGPGTRLTVL.

This clonotype was found many times. This chain joins TRBV27 and TRBJ2-3; D possibly uses TRBD1 or TRBD2 (6 bases each). The ends were cut back, 3 bases at V and 1 base at J, with 20 bases in the middle. Germline V gene data show CDR1 as MNHEY and CDR2 as SMNVEV (reference sequence). CDR3 length: 18 amino acids. DNA of the CDR3: TGTGCCAGCAGTTTTGACCCCGCCGGGGGACAACGCACAGATACGCAGTATTTT. It yields the protein CASSFDPAGGQRTDTQYF.

This clonotype occurred many times. The chain employs TRBV3-1 and TRBJ2-3; D unclear. V was shortened by 0 bases and J by 1 base, with 14 bases between the two germline ends. The germline gives CDR1 LGHDT, CDR2 YNNKEL (reference sequence). The CDR3 has 17 amino acids. CDR3 coding DNA: TGTGCCAGCAGCCAAGATCCGGCGGTTTTTCGCACAGATACGCAGTATTTT. Residues: CASSQDPAVFRTDTQYF.

V is TRBV20-1 and J is TRBJ2-6; D gene unclear. The CDR3 runs 15 residues. V was trimmed by 6 bases and J by 2 bases, leaving 14 bases between them. Germline values: CDR1 DFQATT, CDR2 SNEGSKA (reference sequence). CDR3 protein: CSADASGAGANVLTF. CDR3 in DNA: TGCAGTGCCGACGCATCAGGCGCTGGGGCCAACGTCCTGACTTTC.

This clonotype has a count of ten or more. The CDR3 protein is CASGRLGEETQYF. Written as DNA, the CDR3 is TGTGCCAGCGGCCGCCTAGGGGAGGAGACCCAGTACTTC. The chain combines TRBV12-3 or TRBV12-4 with TRBJ2-5; D possibly matches TRBD1 or TRBD2 (5 bases each). V was trimmed by 8 bases and J by 5 bases, leaving 15 bases between them. This CDR3 comprises 13 residues.

This clonotype has more than one count but fewer than ten. The V call is TRBV6-2 or TRBV6-3, the J call TRBJ2-5; D is ambiguous. The V and J ends lost 0 bases and 4 bases respectively, with 12 bases between them. The CDR3 is 15 residues long. From germline, CDR1 is MNHEY and CDR2 SVGEGT. In nucleotides, the CDR3 is TGTGCCAGCAGTTACTCGATTTTGGTCAGAGAGACCCAGTACTTC. It yields the protein CASSYSILVRETQYF.

This clonotype was observed many times. This chain uses TRBV12-3 or TRBV12-4 with TRBJ1-1, with a possible D match to TRBD1 (5 bases). V dropped 2 bases and J dropped 1 base, with 11 bases sitting between them. The CDR3 has 15 residues. CDR3 sequence (DNA): TGTGCCAGCAGTTTAAGCCCAACAGGGAACACTGAAGCTTTCTTT. The encoded protein is CASSLSPTGNTEAFF.

Regarding this clonotype: This may come from a read error, since a much larger clone is one base off. For the CDR3, the DNA is TGTGCCAGCAGCCCACCAAGCGGGAGGGAAAGAGATACGCAGTATTTT. Translating it yields CASSPPSGRERDTQYF. The chain recombines TRBV7-9 with TRBJ2-3; TRBD2 agrees at 10 bases. CDR1 and CDR2 from the germline V gene are SEHNR and FQNEAQ (reference sequence). The CDR3 extends over 16 amino acids. With V trimmed by 5 bases and J by 5 bases, 10 bases remained unmatched.

This clonotype was counted a few times. This chain connects TRBV5-4 to TRBJ1-1; D unclear. CDR1 and CDR2 from the germline V gene are SGHNT and YYREEE (reference sequence). V was shortened by 0 bases and J by 0 bases, with 9 bases between the two germline ends. The CDR3 has 15 amino acids. CDR3 nucleotide sequence: TGTGCCAGCAGCTTGGGACCGAACATGAACACTGAAGCTTTCTTT. This sequence encodes CASSLGPNMNTEAFF.

This clonotype was observed at least ten times. This chain links TRBV29-1 with TRBJ2-4; possible D gene TRBD1, 5 bases. The germline gives CDR1 SQVTM, CDR2 ANQGSEA. Between the trimmed V and J ends, which lost 4 bases and 6 bases, there was a span of 16 bases. The CDR3 totals 14 residues. CDR3 amino acids: CSVVPPEGVNIQYF. CDR3 sequence (DNA): TGCAGCGTTGTCCCCCCCGAAGGGGTAAACATTCAGTACTTC.

This clonotype came up many times. The chain uses TRBV3-1 and TRBJ2-5, with D uncertain. The CDR3 runs to 13 residues. Germline lookup yields CDR1 LGHDT and CDR2 YNNKEL (reference sequence). Trimming removed 4 bases from V and 2 bases from J, with 8 bases in between. CDR3 amino acids: CASSPRQQETQYF. CDR3 sequence (DNA): TGTGCCAGCAGCCCCCGGCAACAAGAGACCCAGTACTTC.

This clonotype was counted only a few times. J is TRBJ2-1 and V is TRBV15; TRBD2 matches at 8 bases. The CDR3 has 15 residues. Trimming took 0 bases from V and 8 from J; bases not matched to a gene: 6. The germline V gene has CDR1 LNHNV and CDR2 YYDKDF (reference sequence). CDR3 sequence reads: CATSRDSGTRDEQFF. The CDR3 DNA follows: TGTGCCACCAGCAGAGACTCCGGGACTAGGGATGAGCAGTTCTTC.

Remarks on this clonotype: One base away lies a much larger clone, so this may be a sequencing read error. The chain recombines TRBV28 with TRBJ2-7; 7 bases are a match to TRBD2. The trim removed 5 bases at V and 6 bases at J, leaving 1 base unmatched. Germline V gene sequence: CDR1 MDHEN, CDR2 SYDVKM. The length of the CDR3 is 11 residues. The CDR3 sequence is CASSGGVEQYF. CDR3 DNA sequence: TGTGCCAGCAGTGGGGGGGTCGAGCAGTACTTC.

This clonotype was seen many times. The chain links TRBV24-1 to TRBJ2-2; TRBD1 aligns across 9 bases. Germline V lookup: CDR1 KGHDR, CDR2 SFDVKD. The V and J ends lost 2 bases and 5 bases, in that order; junction bases with no gene match: 5. CDR3 length: 16 residues. CDR3 DNA: TGTGCCACCAGTGATTACCCGGGACAGGGAACCGGGGAGCTGTTTTTT. Its protein product is CATSDYPGQGTGELFF.

Ten or more counts support this clonotype. J is TRBJ2-7 and V is TRBV13; TRBD2 aligns across 15 bases. Germline V gene sequence: CDR1 PRHDT, CDR2 FYEKMQ (reference sequence). The CDR3 is made up of 16 amino acids. The ends lost 5 bases at V and 1 base at J; junction bases unmatched: 3. The CDR3: CASSGTSGRLSYEQYF. The DNA for the CDR3 is TGTGCCAGCAGCGGGACTAGCGGGAGGTTATCCTACGAGCAGTACTTC.

The chain joins TRBV19 to TRBJ2-1; a possible D gene is TRBD2 (6 bases). The J call may be wrong; the DNA end is better matched by TRBJ2-7. This CDR3 is 12 amino acids long. Per germline, CDR1 LNHDA and CDR2 SQIVND (reference sequence). CDR3 protein: CASRTRFGEQYF. The DNA of the CDR3 is TGTGCCAGTAGGACTAGGTTCGGTGAGCAGTACTTC.

This clonotype was observed many times. CDR3 DNA: TGTGCCAGCAGTTTAGGTCTTCCGGGAGTCGAGCAGTACTTC. Translation: CASSLGLPGVEQYF. This chain uses TRBV28 with TRBJ2-7; tentatively, D is TRBD2 (6 bases). CDR3 length equals 14 residues. Germline V gene lookup returns CDR1 MDHEN and CDR2 SYDVKM. V lost 2 bases and J lost 6, with 14 bases in between.

This clonotype was observed at least ten times. The chain carries TRBV6-1 and TRBJ1-5, with D unresolved. Between the trimmed V and J ends, which lost 1 base and 2 bases, there was a span of 9 bases. Germline V CDR1 and CDR2: MNHNS, SASEGT. This CDR3 spans 15 amino acids. Here the CDR3 DNA reads TGTGCCAGCAGTGAAGGATGGTCCGGCAATCAGCCCCAGCATTTT. It translates to CASSEGWSGNQPQHF.

The rearrangement uses TRBV19 and TRBJ2-7, with 8 bases that match TRBD2. The CDR3 is made up of 13 amino acids. Germline V gene data show CDR1 as LNHDA and CDR2 as SQIVND (reference sequence). The junction had 5 bases not matched to a gene; V was cut back by 9 bases and J by 1 base. Here the CDR3 reads CASRKRESYEQYF. The CDR3 DNA reads TGTGCCAGCCGTAAGCGGGAGTCCTACGAGCAGTACTTC.

This clonotype was found many times. This chain connects TRBV11-2 to TRBJ2-7; TRBD1 aligns across 8 bases. This CDR3 region has 16 residues. The trim removed 0 bases at V and 1 base at J, leaving 5 bases unmatched. Germline values: CDR1 SGHAT, CDR2 FQNNGV. Here the CDR3 reads CASSLDRTGRSYEQYF. In DNA, the CDR3 is TGTGCCAGCAGCTTAGACCGGACAGGGAGGTCCTACGAGCAGTACTTC.

This clonotype was seen ten or more times. The chain links TRBV6-2 or TRBV6-3 to TRBJ1-5; D is uncertain. The CDR3 covers 16 residues. Germline V CDR1 and CDR2: MNHEY, SVGEGT. V lost 5 bases, J lost 3 bases, and 17 bases lay in between. The CDR3 DNA reads as TGTGCCAGCAGTCCGGGCGTCGAATATAACAATCAGCCCCAGCATTTT. This translates into CASSPGVEYNNQPQHF.

This clonotype turned up a few times. The chain joins TRBV7-3 to TRBJ2-2; maybe TRBD2 (6 bases). Trimming shortened V by 5 bases and J by 3 bases, and 13 bases separated the two germline ends. CDR1 SGHTA and CDR2 FQGTGA come from the germline V gene. CDR3 length equals 15 residues. The CDR3 DNA is TGTGCCAGCAGCGCCAGCGGGTTAGACACCGGGGAGCTGTTTTTT. Residues: CASSASGLDTGELFF.

This clonotype was observed a few times. The rearrangement uses TRBV9 and TRBJ2-3, with 7 bases fitting TRBD2. The CDR3 covers 18 residues. The trim removed 3 bases at V and 2 bases at J, leaving 15 bases unmatched. From germline, CDR1 is SGDLS and CDR2 YYNGEE. CDR3 nucleotides: TGTGCCAGCAGCGCCCGTTCCCTAGCGGATGGGACCACAGATACGCAGTATTTT. It specifies CASSARSLADGTTDTQYF.

Many counts were recorded for this clonotype. This chain links TRBV27 with TRBJ2-1, with D maybe TRBD2 (5 bases). Per the germline V gene, CDR1 is MNHEY and CDR2 is SMNVEV (reference sequence). The CDR3 extends over 13 amino acids. V gave up 6 bases and J gave up 6 bases, with 12 bases separating them. DNA for the CDR3: TGTGCCAGCAGCCCCAGAGGGTTCAATGAGCAGTTCTTC. Its translation is CASSPRGFNEQFF.

The table lists this clonotype with a few counts. The chain employs TRBV30 and TRBJ2-1, with 9 bases fitting TRBD2. This CDR3 has 19 residues. CDR1 is GTSNPN and CDR2 is SVGIG in the germline V gene (reference sequence). V trimming: 0 bases; J trimming: 0 bases; junction bases outside the gene matches: 12. The CDR3: CAWSVYGWGLADSYNEQFF. In nucleotides, the CDR3 is TGTGCCTGGAGTGTGTATGGGTGGGGACTAGCAGACTCCTACAATGAGCAGTTCTTC.

This clonotype was observed many times. The V and J genes are TRBV5-5 and TRBJ2-7; D is uncertain. CDR1 is SGHKS, CDR2 YYEKEE, per germline (reference sequence). The V and J ends lost 2 bases and 3 bases respectively, with 9 bases between them. This CDR3 is 13 amino acids long. DNA of the CDR3: TGTGCCAGCAGCTTACCGATGGACTACGAGCAGTACTTC. The encoded protein is CASSLPMDYEQYF.